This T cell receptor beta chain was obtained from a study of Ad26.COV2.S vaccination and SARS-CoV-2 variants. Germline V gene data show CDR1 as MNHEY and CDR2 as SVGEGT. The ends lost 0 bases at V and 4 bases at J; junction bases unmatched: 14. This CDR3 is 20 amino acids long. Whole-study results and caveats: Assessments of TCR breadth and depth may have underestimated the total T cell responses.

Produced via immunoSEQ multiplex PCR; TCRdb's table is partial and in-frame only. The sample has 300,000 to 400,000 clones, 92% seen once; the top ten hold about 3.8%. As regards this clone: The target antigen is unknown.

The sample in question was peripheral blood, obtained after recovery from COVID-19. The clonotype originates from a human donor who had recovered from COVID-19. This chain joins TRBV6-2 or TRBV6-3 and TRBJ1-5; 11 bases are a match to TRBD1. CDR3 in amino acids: CASSYSKLKSGTGGNQPQHF. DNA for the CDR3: TGTGCCAGCAGTTACTCGAAACTGAAATCCGGGACAGGGGGTAATCAGCCCCAGCATTTT.